The rows below give T cell receptor beta chains drawn from one sample of a study of neurological immune-mediated disorders. Each CDR3 protein is one row after TCRdb ran MiXCR on the 5' RACE reads. Among about 21,000 distinct CDR3 sequences listed, roughly 15% were seen once. The sequencing input was PBMCs. All receptors derive from a female donor with HTLV-1-associated myelopathy (HAM/TSP). Each CDR3 is given with its conserved first and last residue. The D gene is left open where the match is weak. Not all rows give a size; the values are once, few, many and, for expanded clones, a class.

TRBV13	TRBJ1-1	NA	NA	TGTGCCAGCATCTTATTGGGGGATGTGGACACTGAAGCTTTCTTT	CASILLGDVDTEAFF
TRBV27	TRBJ2-1	NA	NA	TGTGTCAGCAGTACAGGACTTAACAATGAGCAGTTCTTC	CVSSTGLNNEQFF
TRBV4-1	TRBJ1-3	many	NA	TGCGCCAGCAGCCAAGATTTGGGAAACACCATATATTTT	CASSQDLGNTIYF
TRBV7-8	TRBJ1-1	many	NA	TGTGCCAGCAACTCTGGGTTGAACACTGAAGCTTTCTTT	CASNSGLNTEAFF
TRBV5-6	TRBJ2-3	many	TRBD2	TGTGCCAGCAGCTTGGAACTAGCGGGAACATATTTCACAGATACGCAGTATTTT	CASSLELAGTYFTDTQYF
TRBV25-1	TRBJ2-1	many	NA	TGTGCCAGCAAGTTGCCCGAGGGGCAGTTCTTC	CASKLPEGQFF
TRBV7-8	TRBJ2-1	many	TRBD2	TGTGCCAGCAGCACGAGACCGGGACTAGCGGGAAATGAGCAGTTCTTC	CASSTRPGLAGNEQFF
TRBV20-1	TRBJ2-1	many	TRBD2	TGCAGTGCTAGAATAGCGGGAGTGCGTTACAATGAGCAGTTCTTC	CSARIAGVRYNEQFF
TRBV20-1	TRBJ2-1	many	TRBD2	TGCAGTGCTAGAGAGTTAGCGGGGGAGGGGAATGAGCAGTTCTTC	CSARELAGEGNEQFF
TRBV5-1	TRBJ1-4	NA	TRBD1	TGCGCCAGCAGCCGGACAGGGGACGCAACTAATGAAAAACTGTTTTTT	CASSRTGDATNEKLFF
TRBV20-1	TRBJ1-2	many	NA	TGCAGTGCTAGAGAAGGAAGGAACTATGGCTACACCTTC	CSAREGRNYGYTF
TRBV4-3	TRBJ1-2	many	NA	TGCGCCAGCAGCCAAGTTTGGGCACAGGGTTCCAACTATGGCTACACCTTC	CASSQVWAQGSNYGYTF
TRBV20-1	TRBJ2-1	NA	NA	TGCAGTGCTAGAGATCAGTCCGAGCGGACCTACAATGAGCAGTTCTTC	CSARDQSERTYNEQFF
TRBV2	TRBJ2-2	many	NA	TGTGCCAGCAGTGAAAAAGGGGGCACCGGGGAGCTGTTTTTT	CASSEKGGTGELFF
TRBV12-3/TRBV12-4	TRBJ1-1	many	NA	TGTGCCAGCAGTCGGGGGTTTAAAACTGAAGCTTTCTTT	CASSRGFKTEAFF
TRBV7-3	TRBJ1-6	many	NA	TGTGCCAGCAGCTTAATCGCAGGCCAAAATTCACCCCTCCACTTT	CASSLIAGQNSPLHF
TRBV12-3/TRBV12-4	TRBJ2-7	many	TRBD1	TGTGCCAGCAGTAGACAGGGGTACGAGCAGTACTTC	CASSRQGYEQYF
TRBV29-1	TRBJ2-3	many	NA	TGCAGCGTTGATGCGGGGAACACAGATACGCAGTATTTT	CSVDAGNTDTQYF
TRBV24-1	TRBJ2-1	many	TRBD2	TGTGCCACCAGTGACCCAATGACTAGCGGGAGGGCCGAGGAGCAGTTCTTC	CATSDPMTSGRAEEQFF
TRBV9	TRBJ2-7	many	NA	TGTGCCAGCAGCCCAGACCCAGGGTCCTACGAGCAGTACTTC	CASSPDPGSYEQYF
TRBV5-1	TRBJ2-1	NA	NA	NA	CASSCAWGQYTYNEQFF
TRBV11-2	TRBJ2-3	many	NA	TGTGCCAGCAGCTGGGGCAGGGCAGATACGCAGTATTTT	CASSWGRADTQYF
TRBV20-1	TRBJ2-3	NA	TRBD2	TGCAGTGCCCCACTAGCGGGGGGCAGGAACGAGTATTTT	CSAPLAGGRNEYF
TRBV6-6	TRBJ2-5	many	NA	TGTGCCAGCAGTTACCCGGTTGGGGGGACAGAAGAGACCCAGTACTTC	CASSYPVGGTEETQYF
TRBV11-3	TRBJ2-2	many	TRBD2	TGTGCCAGCAGCTCCTTGGGGGTACTAGCGGGAGCTGACGGGGAGCTGTTTTTT	CASSSLGVLAGADGELFF
TRBV5-1	TRBJ2-7	medium-sized	TRBD2	TGCGCCAGCAGCTTTGGACTAGCGGGAGTCTACGAGCAGTACTTC	CASSFGLAGVYEQYF
TRBV20-1	TRBJ2-2	few	NA	TGCAGTGCTAGAGATCTCGTTGCTACCCAGAACACCGGGGAGCTGTTTTTT	CSARDLVATQNTGELFF
TRBV6-6	TRBJ2-5	many	NA	TGTGCCAGCAGTTCTGTATGGGGACACGAAGTAACACAAGAGACCCAGTACTTC	CASSSVWGHEVTQETQYF
TRBV27	TRBJ1-2	many	NA	TGTGCCAGCCGCGCAGGGGAAGGCTACACCTTC	CASRAGEGYTF
TRBV18	TRBJ2-1	many	NA	TGTGCCAGCTCAAAAGCGGTTAGCTCCTACAATGAGCAGTTCTTC	CASSKAVSSYNEQFF
TRBV5-1	TRBJ2-5	NA	TRBD2	TGCGCCAGCACTGTCTACCCGGAACGGGGGGTCCGTGAGACCCAGTACTTC	CASTVYPERGVRETQYF
TRBV3-1	TRBJ2-3	many	NA	TGTGCCAGCAGCGTTGACACGTACACAGATACGCAGTATTTT	CASSVDTYTDTQYF